One and the same sample provided the 26 T cell receptor beta chains below, sequenced in a study of control samples from healthy donors and cancer patients. The table came from immunoSEQ multiplex PCR; TCRdb's copy has only in-frame clones and leaves some out. This sample has roughly 150,000 clones, with about 90% found just once. What was sequenced was blood. The source is a man aged 18 to 35 in good health.

The chain couples TRBV6-4 to TRBJ2-7; TRBD2 is a possible D gene (5 bases). CDR1 and CDR2 from the germline V gene are MRHNA and SNTAGT. The CDR3 length is 11 residues. V was trimmed by 9 bases and J by 7 bases, leaving 13 bases between them. The CDR3 region has the DNA TGTGCCAGAGGAGGTCGGCGGGAGCAGTACTTC. Its translation: CARGGRREQYF.

CDR3 protein: CASSLTTTTGNTGELFF. The CDR3 bases are TGTGCCAGCAGCCTCACCACCACGACGGGGAACACCGGGGAGCTGTTTTTT. V usage is TRBV7-9 and J usage is TRBJ2-2; no definite D call. V gave up 5 bases and J gave up 1 base, with 17 bases separating them. Germline values: CDR1 SEHNR, CDR2 FQNEAQ (reference sequence). The CDR3 has 17 amino acids.

Only one count was recorded for this clone. This chain joins TRBV3-1 (or the pseudogene TRBV3-2) and TRBJ2-1; TRBD2 agrees at 8 bases. CDR1 is LGHDT, CDR2 YNNKEL, per germline (reference sequence). V shed 6 bases, J shed 8 bases, and the junction held 9 bases outside the gene matches. The CDR3 covers 14 residues. The CDR3 DNA follows: TGTGCCAGCAGATCGACGACTAGCGAGCATGAGCAGTTCTTC. This codes for CASRSTTSEHEQFF.

The chain couples TRBV9 to TRBJ2-7, with TRBD1 as a possible D gene (7 bases). The germline V and J ends were trimmed by 4 bases and 5 bases, with 16 bases remaining between them. The CDR3 length is 14 residues. The germline V gene has CDR1 SGDLS and CDR2 YYNGEE. The CDR3 here is CASSPTGTLHEQYF. CDR3 DNA: TGTGCCAGCAGCCCGACAGGGACTCTCCACGAGCAGTACTTC.

This chain links TRBV24-1 with TRBJ2-2; 9 bases align to TRBD2. The germline CDR1 and CDR2 sequences are KGHDR and SFDVKD. The CDR3 is 17 amino acids. The V segment lost 4 bases and the J segment 4 bases; nucleotides outside the gene matches: 9. In DNA, the CDR3 is TGTGCCACCAGTGACCAGCGGGGGGCCGGCATCACCGGGGAGCTGTTTTTT. It yields the protein CATSDQRGAGITGELFF.

The rearrangement uses TRBV28 and TRBJ2-7; D is unresolved. The CDR3 spans 15 residues. CDR1 and CDR2 (germline): MDHEN, SYDVKM. Deletions cut 1 base from V and 0 bases from J, with 10 bases between. Here the CDR3 reads CASSLSLRISYEQYF. CDR3 coding DNA: TGTGCCAGCAGTTTATCCTTACGGATCTCCTACGAGCAGTACTTC.

The rearrangement links TRBV5-4 to TRBJ1-2; a weak D match, TRBD1 (5 bases). The CDR3 is made up of 14 amino acids. The V end was cut by 2 bases, the J end by 5 bases, with 13 bases between. The V gene's germline CDR1 is SGHNT and CDR2 YYREEE (reference sequence). The CDR3 sequence is CASSFSRGGYGYTF. As DNA, the CDR3 is TGTGCCAGCAGCTTTTCACGGGGGGGTTATGGCTACACCTTC.

This chain joins TRBV19 and TRBJ2-7; 10 bases align to TRBD1. V gave up 5 bases and J gave up 3 bases; unmatched junction bases: 10. Germline assignment: CDR1 LNHDA and CDR2 SQIVND (reference sequence). This CDR3 spans 16 amino acids. The CDR3 DNA sequence: TGTGCCAGTAGTGCTATCGGGACAGGGGCCAACTACGAGCAGTACTTC. Translation gives CASSAIGTGANYEQYF.

This rearrangement joins TRBV28 to TRBJ2-2, with D unclear. CDR1 and CDR2 from the germline V gene are MDHEN and SYDVKM. This CDR3 comprises 14 residues. V was trimmed by 2 bases and J by 8 bases, leaving 12 bases between them. CDR3 sequence (DNA): TGTGCCAGCAGTTTACTATCCTCTGGGGGGGAGCTGTTTTTT. It translates to CASSLLSSGGELFF.

This chain joins TRBV5-1 and TRBJ2-3, with D uncertain. From germline, CDR1 is SGHRS and CDR2 YFSETQ. Deletions cut 5 bases from V and 4 bases from J, with 5 bases between. The CDR3 is 11 amino acids. CDR3 region: CASRESDTQYF. The CDR3 region has the DNA TGCGCCAGCAGAGAGTCAGATACGCAGTATTTT.

The CDR3 protein is CASSLGASRAQETQYF. In nucleotides, the CDR3 is TGTGCCAGCAGCCTAGGGGCTTCCAGGGCCCAAGAGACCCAGTACTTC. The rearrangement uses TRBV7-9 and TRBJ2-5; D perhaps matches TRBD1 (5 bases). Per the germline V gene, CDR1 is SEHNR and CDR2 is FQNEAQ (reference sequence). The CDR3 is made up of 16 amino acids. V was pared by 5 bases and J by 1 base, with 17 bases between.

The chain joins TRBV4-1 to TRBJ2-2; TRBD2 matches at 7 bases. Germline assignment: CDR1 MGHRA and CDR2 YSYEKL. The CDR3 has 16 amino acids. V shed 4 bases, J shed 5 bases, and the junction held 10 bases outside the gene matches. The CDR3 spells CASSREGLRGTGELFF. CDR3 coding DNA: TGCGCCAGCAGCCGAGAGGGACTACGAGGAACCGGGGAGCTGTTTTTT.

The chain recombines TRBV7-3 with TRBJ2-1, with D tentatively TRBD1 (5 bases). V gave up 1 base and J gave up 9 bases, with 16 bases separating them. The length of the CDR3 is 15 residues. Germline CDR1 SGHTA, CDR2 FQGTGA. This chain's CDR3 is CASSLIGDSGTEQFF. The CDR3, as DNA: TGTGCCAGCAGCTTAATAGGGGATTCGGGCACTGAGCAGTTCTTC.

This sequence joins TRBV11-3 and TRBJ2-1; D remains unclear. With 2 bases removed from V and 0 bases from J, the gap between germline ends came to 8 bases. CDR1 SGHNT and CDR2 YENEEA come from the germline V gene. The CDR3 has 15 amino acids. CDR3 protein: CASSLYPSSYNEQFF. In nucleotides, the CDR3 is TGTGCCAGCAGCTTATACCCCAGCTCCTACAATGAGCAGTTCTTC.

The chain combines TRBV28 with TRBJ2-7; 8 bases map to TRBD1. The CDR3 is 13 residues long. With V trimmed by 3 bases and J by 4 bases, 2 bases remained unmatched. Germline CDR1 reads MDHEN; CDR2 reads SYDVKM. The CDR3 DNA reads TGTGCCAGCAGTTTGGACAGGGCTTACGAGCAGTACTTC. Its translation: CASSLDRAYEQYF. Filled out from reference TRBV28 and TRBJ2-7, the complete variable domain reads DVKVTQSSRYLVKRTGEKVFLECVQDMDHENMFWYRQDPGLGLRLIYFSYDVKMKEKGDIPEGYSVSREKKERFSLILESASTNQTSMYLCASSLDRAYEQYFGPGTRLTVT.

This clone was picked up one time. The chain joins TRBV4-2 to TRBJ1-1; D possibly corresponds to TRBD1 (6 bases). Germline V gene sequence: CDR1 LGHNA, CDR2 YNFKEQ. Trimming stripped 6 bases from V and 3 bases from J, with 23 bases between. The CDR3 loop spans 17 amino acids. CDR3 sequence: CASSRGFEGVVDTEAFF. CDR3 nucleotide sequence: TGTGCCAGCAGTAGAGGATTTGAGGGGGTCGTTGACACTGAAGCTTTCTTT.

CDR3 bases: TGTGCCAGCAGCTTAGTGGTACAGCAAGAGACCCAGTACTTC. Its translation is CASSLVVQQETQYF. V usage is TRBV7-2 and J usage is TRBJ2-5; D is unresolved. Trimming removed 1 base at V and 2 bases at J, with 8 bases between. Looked up from germline, CDR1 is SGHTA and CDR2 is FQGNSA. CDR3 length: 14 amino acids. Full variable domain (remainder filled in from reference TRBV7-2 and TRBJ2-5): GAGVSQSPSNKVTEKGKDVELRCDPISGHTALYWYRQSLGQGLEFLIYFQGNSAPDKSGLPSDRFSAERTGGSVSTLTIQRTQQEDSAVYLCASSLVVQQETQYFGPGTRLLVL.

The chain carries TRBV19 and TRBJ2-5; 9 bases agree with TRBD1. There are 13 residues in the CDR3. Per germline, CDR1 LNHDA and CDR2 SQIVND (reference sequence). V was clipped by 6 bases and J by 4 bases; unmatched bases: 3. In nucleotides, the CDR3 is TGTGCCAGTAGCCAGGACAGGGGAGAGACCCAGTACTTC. This translates into CASSQDRGETQYF. The full variable domain, completed using reference TRBV19 and TRBJ2-5, is DGGITQSPKYLFRKEGQNVTLSCEQNLNHDAMYWYRQDPGQGLRLIYYSQIVNDFQKGDIAEGYSVSREKKESFPLTVTSAQKNPTAFYLCASSQDRGETQYFGPGTRLLVL.

The rearrangement links TRBV4-3 to TRBJ2-1, with D possibly being TRBD2 (6 bases). The V end was cut by 0 bases, the J end by 2 bases, with 17 bases between. CDR3 length: 18 residues. Germline loops: CDR1 LGHNA, CDR2 YSLEER. CDR3 amino acids: CASSQERRGSGAYNEQFF. DNA of the CDR3: TGCGCCAGCAGCCAAGAGAGGAGAGGTAGCGGAGCCTACAATGAGCAGTTCTTC.

The J gene is TRBJ2-5, the V gene TRBV6-5, with 9 bases identical to TRBD2. There are 16 residues in the CDR3. The germline V gene encodes CDR1 MNHEY and CDR2 SVGAGI. J was trimmed by 5 bases and V by 0 bases; bases with no gene match: 7. In DNA form, the CDR3 reads TGTGCCAGCAGTTACTCGATAGCGGGGGAAGGGGAGACCCAGTACTTC. Protein: CASSYSIAGEGETQYF.

The rearrangement joins TRBV5-6 to TRBJ1-1; D is ambiguous. The CDR3 covers 14 residues. Germline V gives CDR1 SGHDT, CDR2 YYEEEE. The germline V and J ends were trimmed by 2 bases and 1 base, with 9 bases remaining between them. CDR3 DNA: TGTGCCAGCAGCTTTCGGGCAGCGAACACTGAAGCTTTCTTT. Translated: CASSFRAANTEAFF.

This clone appeared a few times. The V gene is TRBV18, the J gene TRBJ1-5; possibly TRBD1 for D (5 bases). The CDR3 runs to 17 residues. Trimming cost V 1 base and J 5 bases, with 18 bases left between them. The germline V gene encodes CDR1 KGHSH and CDR2 LQKENI. The CDR3 DNA follows: TGTGCCAGCTCACCACGCATTGGACACCCCCAAGATCAGCCCCAGCATTTT. Translating gives CASSPRIGHPQDQPQHF.

V gene TRBV6-2 or TRBV6-3 combines with J gene TRBJ2-7, with D possibly TRBD2 on 6 matching bases. V lost 3 bases and J 2 bases, leaving 26 bases between the germline ends. The length of the CDR3 is 19 residues. The germline CDR1 and CDR2 sequences are MNHEY and SVGEGT. This chain's CDR3 is CASSYDTYGSGDGTYEQYF. DNA of the CDR3: TGTGCCAGCAGTTATGATACCTATGGTTCGGGGGACGGAACCTACGAGCAGTACTTC.

The chain uses TRBV3-1 (or the pseudogene TRBV3-2) and TRBJ2-1, with 10 bases fitting TRBD1. The germline gives CDR1 LGHDT, CDR2 YNNKEL (reference sequence). The J segment lost 4 bases and the V segment lost 3 bases, leaving 3 bases of the junction unmatched. The CDR3 is 15 residues long. The CDR3 spells CASSHPGQGYNEQFF. CDR3 nucleotide sequence: TGTGCCAGCAGCCACCCGGGACAGGGGTACAATGAGCAGTTCTTC.

The chain links TRBV28 to TRBJ1-5; D call uncertain. The CDR3 length is 16 residues. Germline assignment: CDR1 MDHEN and CDR2 SYDVKM. Trimming pared 8 bases from V and 4 bases from J, leaving 21 bases between. The DNA of the CDR3 is TGTGCCAGCTTAGGTAGGCCTACGATATCTAATCAGCCCCAGCATTTT. It yields the protein CASLGRPTISNQPQHF.

The J gene is TRBJ2-1, the V gene TRBV19, with D perhaps given as TRBD1 or TRBD2 (5 bases each). Between the trimmed V and J ends, which lost 6 bases and 8 bases, there was a span of 14 bases. The CDR3 is 13 residues long. In germline, CDR1 is LNHDA, CDR2 SQIVND (reference sequence). The CDR3 DNA is TGTGCCAGTAGCCACGGGGTGGGGGATGAGCAGTTCTTC. Protein sequence: CASSHGVGDEQFF.